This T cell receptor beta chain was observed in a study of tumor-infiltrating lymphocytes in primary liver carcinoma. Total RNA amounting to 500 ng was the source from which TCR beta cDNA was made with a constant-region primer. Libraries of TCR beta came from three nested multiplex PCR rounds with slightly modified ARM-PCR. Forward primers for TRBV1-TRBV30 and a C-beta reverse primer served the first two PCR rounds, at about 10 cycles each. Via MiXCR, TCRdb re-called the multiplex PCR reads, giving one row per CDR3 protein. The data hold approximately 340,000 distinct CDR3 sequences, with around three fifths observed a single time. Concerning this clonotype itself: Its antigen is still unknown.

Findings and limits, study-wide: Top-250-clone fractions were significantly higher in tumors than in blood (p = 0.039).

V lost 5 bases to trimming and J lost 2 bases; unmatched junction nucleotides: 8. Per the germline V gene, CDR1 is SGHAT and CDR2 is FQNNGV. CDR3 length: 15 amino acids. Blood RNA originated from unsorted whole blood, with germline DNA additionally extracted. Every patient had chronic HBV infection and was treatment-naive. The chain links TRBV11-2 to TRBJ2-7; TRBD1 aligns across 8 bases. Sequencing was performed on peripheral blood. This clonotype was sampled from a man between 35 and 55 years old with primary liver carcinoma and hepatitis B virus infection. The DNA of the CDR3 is TGTGCCAGCAGCCTTTGGGGACAGGTGGCCTACGAGCAGTACTTC. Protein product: CASSLWGQVAYEQYF.